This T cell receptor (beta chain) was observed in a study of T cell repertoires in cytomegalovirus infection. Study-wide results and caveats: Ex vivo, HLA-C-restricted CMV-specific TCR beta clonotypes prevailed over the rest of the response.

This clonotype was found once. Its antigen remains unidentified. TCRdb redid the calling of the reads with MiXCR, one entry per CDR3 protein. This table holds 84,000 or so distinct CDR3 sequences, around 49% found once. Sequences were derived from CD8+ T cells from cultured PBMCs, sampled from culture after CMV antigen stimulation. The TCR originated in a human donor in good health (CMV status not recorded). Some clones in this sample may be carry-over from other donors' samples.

The CDR3 bases are TGTGCCAGCAGTTTCAACGCTGGACAGATCTATGGCTACACCTTC. This codes for CASSFNAGQIYGYTF. This chain links TRBV27 with TRBJ1-2, with D possibly being TRBD1 (6 bases). From germline, CDR1 is MNHEY and CDR2 SMNVEV (reference sequence). This CDR3 is 15 amino acids long. Trimming took off 3 bases at V and 4 bases at J, with 15 bases between the two ends.